Listed below are T cell receptor beta chains from one sample, sequenced in a study of cytomegalovirus exposure and HLA in healthy donors. Measured with immunoSEQ multiplex PCR; TCRdb has only the in-frame clones, and not every one. This sample yields 150,000 to 200,000 clones, of which more than 75% are seen a single time; less than 1.6% belongs to the top ten. The sequenced sample was PBMCs. The receptor source for this set is a girl aged 5 to 17 in good health and CMV-seropositive. The CDR3 runs from the conserved cysteine through the conserved F or W. Each record gives: V gene, D gene, J gene, clone size, CDR3 protein, CDR3 DNA. A D gene is named only where the DNA matches it firmly. Size is stated for part of the rows, as once, few or many counts, or as a class when the clone is expanded.

TRBV7-8	TRBD2	TRBJ2-1	once	CASSFRSPYSGSNEQFF	TGTGCCAGCAGCTTTCGTAGCCCATATAGCGGGAGTAATGAGCAGTTCTTC
TRBV2	.	TRBJ1-2	few	CASRVGQLSDGYTF	TGTGCCAGCAGGGTTGGACAGTTAAGTGACGGCTACACCTTC
TRBV7-2	.	TRBJ2-7	.	CASSLAGPYEQYF	TGTGCCAGCAGCTTGGCAGGCCCCTACGAGCAGTACTTC
TRBV6-5	.	TRBJ1-6	.	CASRGDESYNSPLHF	TGTGCCAGCAGGGGAGATGAATCCTATAATTCACCCCTCCACTTT
TRBV11-2	TRBD2	TRBJ2-5	.	CASSPLAGGSETQYF	TGTGCCAGCAGCCCGTTAGCGGGAGGGTCCGAGACCCAGTACTTC
TRBV6-1	.	TRBJ2-7	.	CASTSLGTNTYEQYF	TGTGCCAGCACTTCACTCGGGACAAATACCTACGAGCAGTACTTC
TRBV6-6	.	TRBJ1-5	.	CASSYGGQPQHF	TGTGCCAGCAGTTACGGAGGACAGCCCCAGCATTTT
TRBV30	.	TRBJ2-1	.	CAWATGNFLYNEQFF	TGTGCCTGGGCTACAGGGAATTTCTTGTACAATGAGCAGTTCTTC
TRBV28	TRBD1	TRBJ1-2	.	CASSTFTGEDGYTF	TGTGCCAGCTCGACATTTACAGGGGAGGACGGCTACACCTTC
TRBV21-1	.	TRBJ1-2	few	CASSKGGEGGYTF	TGTGCCAGCAGCAAAGGGGGGGAGGGTGGCTACACCTTC
TRBV7-6	TRBD1	TRBJ1-4	.	CASSLGDRGQEKLFF	TGTGCCAGCAGCTTAGGGGACAGGGGGCAGGAAAAACTGTTTTTT
TRBV2	TRBD1	TRBJ1-6	once	CASSEGQGDNSPLHF	TGTGCCAGCAGTGAGGGACAGGGGGATAATTCACCCCTCCACTTT
TRBV5-1	.	TRBJ2-7	.	CASRLGQTSYEQYF	TGCGCCAGCAGACTTGGACAGACCTCCTACGAGCAGTACTTC
TRBV19	TRBD1	TRBJ2-1	.	CASSPLDRGLSYNEQFF	TGTGCCAGTAGTCCCCTGGACAGGGGACTTTCCTACAATGAGCAGTTCTTC
TRBV30	.	TRBJ1-6	.	CAWSAGQGLTPLHF	TGTGCCTGGAGCGCGGGGCAGGGCCTAACACCCCTCCACTTT
TRBV18	.	TRBJ2-7	.	CASSPMGNEQYF	TGTGCCAGCTCACCAATGGGCAACGAGCAGTACTTC
TRBV7-9	TRBD1	TRBJ2-5	.	CATSSATGGRETQYF	TGTGCCACCAGCTCGGCGACAGGGGGCCGGGAGACCCAGTACTTC
TRBV7-8	TRBD1	TRBJ2-6	.	CASSLLGQGAISGANVLTF	TGTGCCAGCAGCCTATTAGGACAGGGGGCGATCTCTGGGGCCAACGTCCTGACTTTC
TRBV6-1	TRBD1	TRBJ1-2	few	CASSEPGQVVPYGYTF	TGTGCCAGCAGTGAACCGGGACAGGTCGTTCCCTATGGCTACACCTTC
TRBV7-2	.	TRBJ2-7	.	CASSSTRGSISYEQYF	TGTGCCAGCAGCTCCACCCGCGGGTCAATCTCCTACGAGCAGTACTTC
TRBV10-3	.	TRBJ2-5	.	CAISDRLQETQYF	TGTGCCATCAGTGATAGACTCCAAGAGACCCAGTACTTC
TRBV11-2	.	TRBJ1-2	.	CASSATGWDYGYTF	TGTGCCAGCAGCGCTACGGGGTGGGACTATGGCTACACCTTC
TRBV27	.	TRBJ1-4	once	CASSSEGVLGEKLFF	TGTGCCAGCAGTTCAGAGGGAGTGTTGGGGGAAAAACTGTTTTTT
TRBV5-8	TRBD1	TRBJ2-5	.	CASSLGTGVRQTQYF	TGTGCCAGCAGCTTGGGCACAGGGGTGCGACAGACCCAGTACTTC
TRBV5-5	TRBD2	TRBJ2-2	once	CASSGRGENTGELFF	TGTGCCAGCAGCGGGCGGGGGGAGAACACCGGGGAGCTGTTTTTT
TRBV28	.	TRBJ2-5	.	CASKNSQETQYF	TGTGCCAGCAAAAACAGTCAAGAGACCCAGTACTTC
TRBV15	.	TRBJ2-7	.	CATSREVFSYEQYF	TGTGCCACCAGCAGAGAAGTATTCAGCTACGAGCAGTACTTC
TRBV15	.	TRBJ2-5	.	CATSRDITGQIQETQYF	TGTGCCACCAGCAGAGATATAACCGGACAGATCCAAGAGACCCAGTACTTC
TRBV28	TRBD1	TRBJ1-4	.	CASSSGTGGYEKLFF	TGTGCCAGCAGTTCCGGGACAGGGGGCTATGAAAAACTGTTTTTT
TRBV11-2	.	TRBJ2-5	.	CASSLIQGLGETQYF	TGTGCCAGCAGCTTAATTCAGGGGCTAGGGGAGACCCAGTACTTC
TRBV5-1	TRBD1	TRBJ2-1	.	CASSLVGTGDYNEQFF	TGCGCCAGCAGCTTGGTCGGGACAGGGGATTACAATGAGCAGTTCTTC
TRBV6-6	.	TRBJ1-4	.	CASGRAGVPDEKLFF	TGTGCCAGCGGAAGGGCCGGGGTTCCTGATGAAAAACTGTTTTTT
TRBV28	.	TRBJ2-5	once	CASTISSGETQYF	TGTGCCAGCACCATTTCGTCGGGAGAGACCCAGTACTTC
TRBV11-3	TRBD2	TRBJ2-3	.	CASSVGGGRTDTQYF	TGTGCCAGCAGCGTCGGGGGGGGGAGGACAGATACGCAGTATTTT
TRBV4-1	TRBD1	TRBJ2-6	.	CASSQGGTGGYSGANVLTF	TGCGCCAGCAGCCAAGGAGGGACAGGGGGATATTCTGGGGCCAACGTCCTGACTTTC
TRBV28	.	TRBJ2-4	once	CASSIQEPNIQYF	TGTGCCAGCAGCATACAGGAGCCAAACATTCAGTACTTC
TRBV18	TRBD1	TRBJ2-3	few	CASSQGASTDTQYF	TGTGCCAGCTCACAGGGGGCCAGCACAGATACGCAGTATTTT
TRBV6-5	TRBD2	TRBJ2-3	.	CASSYSLASTDTQYF	TGTGCCAGCAGTTACTCACTAGCGAGCACAGATACGCAGTATTTT
TRBV5-4	TRBD2	TRBJ2-3	.	CASSSRTSGGTDTQYF	TGTGCCAGCAGCTCACGGACTAGCGGAGGCACAGATACGCAGTATTTT
TRBV7-8	.	TRBJ1-5	few	CASSLERDQPQHF	TGTGCCAGCAGCTTAGAGAGGGATCAGCCCCAGCATTTT
TRBV7-8	.	TRBJ1-3	.	CASSSSYRSSGNTIYF	TGTGCCAGCAGCTCCAGTTACAGGAGCTCTGGAAACACCATATATTTT
TRBV30	TRBD1	TRBJ2-5	.	CAWSTGALTETQYF	TGTGCCTGGTCGACAGGGGCCTTGACAGAGACCCAGTACTTC
TRBV2	TRBD1	TRBJ1-5	.	CASRDRGVNQPQHF	TGTGCCAGCAGAGACAGGGGCGTTAATCAGCCCCAGCATTTT
TRBV5-4	.	TRBJ1-4	.	CASSLGPWAAEEKLFF	TGTGCCAGCAGCTTGGGTCCTTGGGCAGCGGAAGAAAAACTGTTTTTT
TRBV7-3	TRBD1	TRBJ2-4	.	CASSPGQGKNIQYF	TGTGCCAGCAGCCCAGGACAGGGGAAAAACATTCAGTACTTC
TRBV27	.	TRBJ2-1	.	CASNTRLASNEQFF	TGTGCCAGCAACACTCGGCTGGCTAGCAATGAGCAGTTCTTC
TRBV29-1	.	TRBJ1-4	.	CSVQNQNEKLFF	TGCAGCGTTCAGAACCAAAATGAAAAACTGTTTTTT
TRBV9	TRBD1	TRBJ2-7	once	CASSVGQGVVEQYF	TGTGCCAGCAGCGTAGGACAGGGCGTCGTCGAGCAGTACTTC
TRBV7-9	.	TRBJ1-2	.	CASTPTEGSYGYTF	TGTGCCAGCACGCCTACGGAGGGAAGTTATGGCTACACCTTC
TRBV2	TRBD2	TRBJ2-7	few	CASSDQRDFTYEQYF	TGTGCCAGCAGTGACCAGCGGGACTTTACCTACGAGCAGTACTTC
TRBV7-9	TRBD2	TRBJ2-7	few	CASSSGTRIYEQYF	TGTGCCAGCAGCTCCGGGACTAGGATCTACGAGCAGTACTTC
TRBV5-4	.	TRBJ2-2	few	CATTGERGTGELFF	TGTGCCACCACGGGGGAAAGAGGCACCGGGGAGCTGTTTTTT
TRBV7-8	TRBD1	TRBJ1-5	.	CASSSGTVGQPQHF	TGTGCCAGCAGCTCTGGGACAGTCGGACAGCCCCAACATTTT
TRBV2	.	TRBJ1-2	.	CASSEARAYGYTF	TGTGCCAGCAGTGAAGCCAGGGCGTATGGCTACACCTTC